One and the same sample provided the 27 T cell receptor beta chains below, sequenced in a study of blood T cell repertoires in COVID-19. Clones were read by immunoSEQ multiplex PCR, and TCRdb kept only the in-frame ones, dropping some. The sample shows 340,000 or so clones, around 80% of them seen only once. Sequenced material: peripheral blood. These receptors were taken from a man aged 25 to 40 with active or convalescent COVID-19.

This clone came up a few times. The CDR3 spells CAMHRESQETQYF. The CDR3 DNA reads as TGTGCCATGCACCGGGAGTCACAAGAGACCCAGTACTTC. This chain links TRBV21-1 with TRBJ2-5; whether TRBD2, the table's D call, matches the DNA was not checked. TRBV21-1 is shown as a pseudogene. This CDR3 has 13 residues.

The gene calls are TRBV2 and TRBJ1-5; D possibly corresponds to TRBD1 (6 bases). The CDR3 extends over 16 amino acids. Trimming left V 6 bases short and J 0 bases short, with 15 bases between. CDR1 is SNHLY, CDR2 FYNNEI, per germline. As DNA, the CDR3 is TGTGCCAGCAGCCGGCTGACAGGAAATAGCAATCAGCCCCAGCATTTT. Translated: CASSRLTGNSNQPQHF. The entire variable domain, with the rest obtained from reference TRBV2 and TRBJ1-5, is as follows: EPEVTQTPSHQVTQMGQEVILRCVPISNHLYFYWYRQILGQKVEFLVSFYNNEISEKSEIFDDQFSVERPDGSNFTLKIRSTKLEDSAMYFCASSRLTGNSNQPQHFGDGTRLSIL.

This chain joins TRBV5-5 and TRBJ1-4, with TRBD1 identical over 7 bases. The CDR3 is 14 residues long. J gave up 6 bases and V 4 bases, and 6 bases lay outside the gene matches. Germline lookup yields CDR1 SGHKS and CDR2 YYEKEE (reference sequence). This CDR3 reads CASSPHRGDEKLFF. The CDR3 DNA reads TGTGCCAGCAGCCCTCACAGGGGTGATGAAAAACTGTTTTTT.

V gene TRBV9 combines with J gene TRBJ2-4; TRBD1 matches at 9 bases. Losses at the gene ends were 5 bases for V and 8 bases for J; bases not matched to a gene: 8. This CDR3 contains 14 residues. The germline gives CDR1 SGDLS, CDR2 YYNGEE. CDR3 sequence reads: CASSRGQGKDIQYF. The CDR3 DNA is TGTGCCAGCAGTCGAGGACAGGGGAAGGACATTCAGTACTTC.

The chain combines TRBV28 with TRBJ2-7, with TRBD1 identical over 12 bases. There are 14 residues in the CDR3. The trim removed 3 bases at V and 7 bases at J, leaving 4 bases unmatched. Germline V gene sequence: CDR1 MDHEN, CDR2 SYDVKM. Here the CDR3 reads CASSFGTGGLEQYF. As DNA, the CDR3 is TGTGCCAGCAGTTTCGGGACAGGGGGCTTGGAGCAGTACTTC.

This clone was seen a single time. The chain has TRBV7-9 and TRBJ2-7; D perhaps matches TRBD2 (6 bases). The CDR3 extends over 15 amino acids. Germline CDR1 reads SEHNR; CDR2 reads FQNEAQ (reference sequence). Trimming cost V 2 bases and J 7 bases, with 18 bases left between them. CDR3 nucleotide sequence: TGTGCCAGCAGCTTATTTATCGGGGGAGTCAGTGAGCAGTACTTC. This codes for CASSLFIGGVSEQYF.

This chain joins TRBV19 and TRBJ1-6, with 8 bases lining up with TRBD1. Germline V gene sequence: CDR1 LNHDA, CDR2 SQIVND (reference sequence). After removal of 3 bases from V and 7 bases from J, the junction contained 2 bases not matched to a gene. This CDR3 comprises 14 residues. The CDR3: CASSMTGDNSPLHF. CDR3 bases: TGTGCCAGTAGTATGACAGGGGACAATTCACCCCTCCACTTT.

This clone showed up just a few times. The rearrangement joins TRBV24-1 to TRBJ1-5; maybe TRBD1 (5 bases). The V gene's germline CDR1 is KGHDR and CDR2 SFDVKD. This CDR3 contains 15 residues. V gave up 8 bases and J gave up 0 bases, with 13 bases separating them. CDR3 nucleotides: TGTGCCACCATCGGGGGTCCTAATAGCAATCAGCCCCAGCATTTT. Amino acid sequence: CATIGGPNSNQPQHF.

The table lists this clone with a few counts. The rearrangement joins TRBV5-1 to TRBJ1-6; D gene unclear. Trimming took 0 bases from V and 7 from J, leaving 11 bases between them. Germline values: CDR1 SGHRS, CDR2 YFSETQ. The CDR3 extends over 15 amino acids. The chain's CDR3 is CASSLGGTGNSPLHF. The CDR3 bases are TGCGCCAGCAGCTTGGGGGGTACGGGGAATTCACCCCTCCACTTT. Drawing the rest from reference TRBV5-1 and TRBJ1-6, the complete variable domain is KAGVTQTPRYLIKTRGQQVTLSCSPISGHRSVSWYQQTPGQGLQFLFEYFSETQRNKGNFPGRFSGRQFSNSRSEMNVSTLELGDSALYLCASSLGGTGNSPLHFGNGTRLTVT.

The chain carries TRBV30 and TRBJ1-6, with D unresolved. The CDR3 spans 13 residues. Between the trimmed V and J ends, which lost 0 bases and 10 bases, there was a span of 10 bases. Germline V gene sequence: CDR1 GTSNPN, CDR2 SVGIG (reference sequence). CDR3 loop: CAWSVLPESPLHF. CDR3 coding DNA: TGTGCCTGGAGTGTCCTTCCAGAATCACCCCTCCACTTT.

The CDR3 protein is CATPSPRNQPQHF. DNA of the CDR3: TGTGCCACCCCCTCCCCCAGGAATCAGCCCCAGCATTTT. The V and J genes are TRBV13 and TRBJ1-5; D is unresolved. Trimming stripped 10 bases from V and 4 bases from J, with 14 bases between. Germline V lookup: CDR1 PRHDT, CDR2 FYEKMQ (reference sequence). The CDR3 sequence is 13 residues long.

V usage is TRBV9 and J usage is TRBJ2-3; no reliable D call. The germline gives CDR1 SGDLS, CDR2 YYNGEE. The CDR3 runs to 14 residues. V shed 6 bases and J shed 0 bases, with 11 bases lying between them. Here the CDR3 reads CASTQVASTDTQYF. CDR3 DNA sequence: TGTGCCAGCACCCAGGTTGCCAGCACAGATACGCAGTATTTT.

The chain is built from TRBV6-2 or TRBV6-3 and TRBJ2-1, with 12 bases matching TRBD2. Per the germline V gene, CDR1 is MNHEY and CDR2 is SVGEGT. J lost 6 bases, V lost 4 bases, and 7 bases had no gene match. This CDR3 is built from 16 residues. CDR3 sequence: CASSFPRTSGINEQFF. The CDR3 DNA is TGTGCCAGCAGTTTCCCTCGGACTAGCGGGATCAATGAGCAGTTCTTC.

The gene calls are TRBV27 and TRBJ1-1; D remains ambiguous. Germline-derived CDR1 and CDR2 are MNHEY and SMNVEV (reference sequence). CDR3 length equals 13 residues. Trimming removed 5 bases at V and 0 bases at J, with 7 bases between. CDR3 DNA sequence: TGTGCCAGCAGTGTAGTTATGAACACTGAAGCTTTCTTT. Translation gives CASSVVMNTEAFF.

The V gene is TRBV28, the J gene TRBJ1-1, with TRBD1 matching over 7 bases. Germline CDR1 reads MDHEN; CDR2 reads SYDVKM. The CDR3 runs 16 residues. V lost 5 bases and J lost 2; bases outside the gene matches: 11. The CDR3: CASSPWGDRLNTEAFF. As DNA, the CDR3 is TGTGCCAGCAGTCCTTGGGGGGACAGACTAAACACTGAAGCTTTCTTT.

This rearrangement joins TRBV7-2 to TRBJ2-3; TRBD2 matches 7 bases. Losses at the gene ends were 5 bases for V and 2 bases for J; bases not matched to a gene: 7. Germline CDR1 is SGHTA and CDR2 is FQGNSA. The CDR3 has 15 amino acids. The DNA of the CDR3 is TGTGCCAGCAGCGTTCAGGGAGGGACCACAGATACGCAGTATTTT. Translated, it gives CASSVQGGTTDTQYF.

In this sample, this clone turned up once. The chain has TRBV7-2 and TRBJ1-2; 10 bases are shared with TRBD1. The CDR3 loop spans 17 amino acids. CDR1 and CDR2 (germline): SGHTA, FQGNSA. The trim removed 4 bases at V and 1 base at J, leaving 9 bases unmatched. CDR3 residues: CASSCEAGTGDNYGYTF. CDR3 sequence (DNA): TGTGCCAGCAGCTGCGAAGCCGGGACAGGGGATAACTATGGCTACACCTTC.

This clone was recorded once. The CDR3 nucleotides read TGTGCCAGCAGCTTAGGCGGGAGCGCGAACACCGGGGAGCTGTTTTTT. Translation gives CASSLGGSANTGELFF. V usage is TRBV7-3 and J usage is TRBJ2-2; TRBD2 matches at 7 bases. CDR3 length: 16 amino acids. Per germline, CDR1 SGHTA and CDR2 FQGTGA. V was pared by 2 bases and J by 0 bases, with 3 bases of the junction left unmatched.

V usage is TRBV30 and J usage is TRBJ1-4, with D possibly matching TRBD1 (5 bases). In germline, CDR1 is GTSNPN, CDR2 SVGIG (reference sequence). V dropped 0 bases and J dropped 4 bases, with 12 bases sitting between them. The CDR3 consists of 15 residues. In nucleotides, the CDR3 is TGTGCCTGGAGTGTCGCAGGGTTATTTAATGAAAAACTGTTTTTT. As protein: CAWSVAGLFNEKLFF.

The chain employs TRBV6-6 and TRBJ2-1; 10 nucleotides align to TRBD1. The CDR3 spans 14 residues. V was clipped by 5 bases and J by 8 bases; unmatched bases: 6. Germline-derived CDR1 and CDR2 are MNHNY and SVGAGI (reference sequence). The CDR3 sequence: CASSPGQGSDEQFF. Written as DNA, the CDR3 is TGTGCCAGCAGTCCGGGACAGGGGAGTGATGAGCAGTTCTTC.

This clone was seen a few times. This chain links TRBV7-2 with TRBJ1-1, with 7 bases that match TRBD1. The junction had 13 bases not matched to a gene; V was cut back by 5 bases and J by 7 bases. The V gene's germline CDR1 is SGHTA and CDR2 FQGNSA. This CDR3 region has 15 residues. The CDR3 sequence: CASSPLEGAQNEAFF. In DNA form, the CDR3 reads TGTGCCAGCAGCCCCCTGGAGGGGGCGCAAAATGAAGCTTTCTTT.

V and J are TRBV7-9 and TRBJ2-2; TRBD1 matches 7 bases. CDR3 length: 17 residues. Germline values: CDR1 SEHNR, CDR2 FQNEAQ (reference sequence). V gave up 6 bases and J gave up 1 base; unmatched junction bases: 11. CDR3 amino acids: CASSVPRQGRNTGELFF. The CDR3 bases are TGTGCCAGCAGTGTACCCCGACAGGGCCGGAACACCGGGGAGCTGTTTTTT.

This chain uses TRBV7-7 with TRBJ1-1; D gene unclear. Trimming left V 2 bases short and J 0 bases short, with 4 bases between. This CDR3 has 13 residues. CDR1 is SSHAT and CDR2 is FNYEAQ in the germline V gene (reference sequence). DNA for the CDR3: TGTGCCAGCAGCTTATCGGTGAACACTGAAGCTTTCTTT. Amino acids: CASSLSVNTEAFF.

This clone was detected a few times. In DNA form, the CDR3 reads TGTGCCAGCAGGCCTTGGGCAGGTAGCAATCAGCCCCAGCATTTT. This encodes CASRPWAGSNQPQHF. The V call is TRBV6-5, the J call TRBJ1-5; D uncertain. This CDR3 is built from 15 residues. Trimming stripped 6 bases from V and 0 bases from J, with 12 bases between. Germline V lookup: CDR1 MNHEY, CDR2 SVGAGI.

The rearrangement links TRBV29-1 to TRBJ1-1, with a tentative D call TRBD1 (5 bases). The CDR3 is made up of 14 amino acids. Germline V lookup: CDR1 SQVTM, CDR2 ANQGSEA. The V and J ends lost 3 bases and 5 bases respectively, with 16 bases between them. Here the CDR3 reads CSVEEGPTGTEAFF. The CDR3 coding sequence is TGCAGCGTTGAGGAGGGGCCCACTGGGACTGAAGCTTTCTTT.

CDR3 residues: CASSRTAVNTIYF. The CDR3 region has the DNA TGTGCCAGCAGTCGGACAGCCGTGAACACCATATATTTT. The rearrangement uses TRBV6-5 and TRBJ1-3; TRBD1 is a possible D gene (6 bases). Germline-derived CDR1 and CDR2 are MNHEY and SVGAGI. The CDR3 covers 13 residues. Between the trimmed V and J ends, which lost 5 bases and 7 bases, there was a span of 12 bases.

The chain couples TRBV9 to TRBJ1-3; D unclear. V lost 2 bases and J lost 1, with 7 bases in between. Germline V gene sequence: CDR1 SGDLS, CDR2 YYNGEE. The CDR3 is 14 residues long. As DNA, the CDR3 is TGTGCCAGCAGCGTGTACTCTTCTGGAAACACCATATATTTT. Encoded protein: CASSVYSSGNTIYF. Drawing the rest from reference TRBV9 and TRBJ1-3, the complete variable domain is DSGVTQTPKHLITATGQRVTLRCSPRSGDLSVYWYQQSLDQGLQFLIQYYNGEERAKGNILERFSAQQFPDLHSELNLSSLELGDSALYFCASSVYSSGNTIYFGEGSWLTVV.